What follows are 10 T cell receptor beta chains derived from one specimen sequenced in a study of blood T cells in healthy people across ages. Combining a sample-barcoded 5' primer with a J-beta primer mix, a second PCR ran for about 6 to 12 cycles. TCRdb independently ran MiXCR on the 5' RACE reads; one entry per CDR3 protein. The table has about 1.7 million distinct CDR3 sequences, approximately 28% seen once. Specimen: blood. These receptors were obtained from a woman in her 30s in good health.

This chain joins TRBV29-1 and TRBJ2-7, with a weak D call TRBD2 (5 bases). Deletions cut 5 bases from V and 2 bases from J, with 16 bases between. The CDR3 length is 14 residues. Germline V lookup: CDR1 SQVTM, CDR2 ANQGSEA. In DNA, the CDR3 is TGCAGCGTTCAGCTCCGCGACGGGGCCTACGAGCAGTACTTC. Its translation is CSVQLRDGAYEQYF.

The genes are TRBV28 and TRBJ2-5; weak D call: TRBD1 (6 bases). V lost 6 bases and J lost 2, with 16 bases in between. Germline V gene data show CDR1 as MDHEN and CDR2 as SYDVKM. The CDR3 extends over 15 amino acids. The CDR3 here is CASSAWMGTQETQYF. CDR3 nucleotides: TGTGCCAGCAGCGCATGGATGGGGACACAAGAGACCCAGTACTTC.

The chain is built from TRBV2 and TRBJ2-6; 8 bases align to TRBD1. The CDR3 is 19 amino acids. Germline CDR1 and CDR2: SNHLY and FYNNEI. Unmatched junction bases numbered 13, after V lost 6 bases and J lost 0 bases. CDR3 bases: TGTGCCAGCAGGGCCCGGGACAGGCGACGTTCCTCTGGGGCCAACGTCCTGACTTTC. Translation: CASRARDRRRSSGANVLTF.

In this sample, this clonotype turned up a few times. CDR3: CASSLELARAYEQYF. The CDR3 DNA is TGTGCCAGCAGCTTAGAACTAGCGAGGGCCTACGAGCAGTACTTC. The rearrangement links TRBV7-2 to TRBJ2-7, with 7 bases fitting TRBD2. Germline CDR1 and CDR2: SGHTA and FQGNSA. V lost 1 base and J lost 2; bases outside the gene matches: 5. The CDR3 runs to 15 residues.

This clonotype was picked up many times. This chain connects TRBV29-1 to TRBJ2-4, with D hard to call. CDR3 length: 12 amino acids. The V gene lost 6 bases and the J gene lost 6 bases, with 12 bases spanning the gap. Germline CDR1 SQVTM, CDR2 ANQGSEA. CDR3 DNA sequence: TGCAGCGTCACCCCGAGGCCAAACATTCAGTACTTC. It encodes CSVTPRPNIQYF.

This chain joins TRBV27 and TRBJ2-4; the match to TRBD1 covers 9 bases. Germline loops: CDR1 MNHEY, CDR2 SMNVEV (reference sequence). V shed 3 bases and J 13 bases; nucleotides not matched to a gene: 25. The CDR3 runs 19 residues. The DNA of the CDR3 is TGTGCCAGCAGTTTTGAGGGACAGGGTAACCAAGGGGGTGGTGTGGAGCAGTACTTC. Amino acid sequence: CASSFEGQGNQGGGVEQYF.

In this sample, this clonotype turned up a few times. The gene calls are TRBV27 and TRBJ1-2; tentative D call: TRBD1 (5 bases). Trimming cost V 4 bases and J 0 bases, with 15 bases left between them. The length of the CDR3 is 16 residues. In germline, CDR1 is MNHEY, CDR2 SMNVEV (reference sequence). CDR3 region: CASSSLDSKANYGYTF. The CDR3 nucleotides read TGTGCCAGCAGTTCGCTCGACAGTAAAGCTAACTATGGCTACACCTTC.

This clonotype was observed a handful of times. The chain couples TRBV2 to TRBJ2-1, with D unclear. Germline lookup yields CDR1 SNHLY and CDR2 FYNNEI. Trimming cost V 9 bases and J 10 bases, with 16 bases left between them. CDR3 size: 12 residues. The CDR3 nucleotides are TGTGCCAGTACCACCGACGTAGGGGAGCAGTTCTTC. It encodes CASTTDVGEQFF. The full variable domain, in which reference TRBV2 and TRBJ2-1 provide the parts outside the CDR3, is EPEVTQTPSHQVTQMGQEVILRCVPISNHLYFYWYRQILGQKVEFLVSFYNNEISEKSEIFDDQFSVERPDGSNFTLKIRSTKLEDSAMYFCASTTDVGEQFFGPGTRLTVL.

This clonotype was picked up many times. The chain couples TRBV10-3 to TRBJ2-5; the D gene is possibly TRBD1 (5 bases). This CDR3 region has 12 residues. Trimming removed 8 bases from V and 1 base from J, with 8 bases in between. Germline V gene data show CDR1 as ENHRY and CDR2 as SYGVKD. This chain's CDR3 is CAISRGQETQYF. In DNA form, the CDR3 reads TGTGCCATCTCAAGGGGCCAAGAGACCCAGTACTTC.

The chain links TRBV6-2 or TRBV6-3 to TRBJ2-3, with TRBD2 identical over 8 bases. Germline CDR1 reads MNHEY; CDR2 reads SVGEGT. The CDR3 is made up of 15 amino acids. The V and J ends lost 4 bases and 1 base, in that order; junction bases with no gene match: 4. The CDR3 spells CASSFGGARTDTQYF. CDR3 nucleotide sequence: TGTGCCAGCAGTTTCGGGGGGGCCCGCACAGATACGCAGTATTTT.